This T cell receptor beta chain was observed in a study of human T cells and chemical hapten exposure. Time point of the sample: patch test 2, 6 weeks after DPC sensitization. Stated treatment: therapeutic diphenylcyclopropenone sensitization with weekly scalp DPC. V gave up 4 bases and J gave up 1 base, with 12 bases separating them. Per germline, CDR1 LGHDT and CDR2 YNNKEL (reference sequence). The CDR3 has 15 residues. TCRdb redid the calling of the RACE reads with MiXCR, one entry per CDR3 protein. The table has more than 90,000 distinct CDR3 sequences, approximately 10% seen once. This clonotype was found a few times.

This clonotype was obtained from a woman aged 40 to 55 with alopecia areata. Some clones in this sample may be carry-over from other donors' samples. The sequences come from whole blood, collected in connection with sensitization to the hapten diphenylcyclopropenone (DPC). The chain couples TRBV3-1 to TRBJ2-3, with a tentative D call TRBD2 (5 bases). The CDR3 is CASSPRRPGTDTQYF. DNA of the CDR3: TGTGCCAGCAGCCCTCGGAGGCCCGGCACAGATACGCAGTATTTT.